The clone carrying this TCR beta chain came up a few times. Antigen unknown. One heparinised blood draw, averaging roughly 120 mL, came from each donor. The authors reverse transcribed all of the isolated RNA, so sequencing captured expressed TCRB transcripts. Libraries were prepared by immunoSEQ multiplex PCR; TCRdb keeps only in-frame clonotypes and omits some of them. The repertoire holds about 140,000 clones, about a tenth seen once, with about 0.6% in the top ten. This CDR3 region has 15 residues. With 5 bases clipped from V and 1 base from J, the junction kept 5 bases outside the gene matches. The germline gives CDR1 KGHSH, CDR2 LQKENI. The data stem from a study of beta chain features in type 1 diabetes. Study results and limitations: Cells with high TCR expression could be over-represented when cDNA is sequenced. Shorter TCRB CDR3s, moderately but significantly so, marked every one of the four CD4+ subsets in Type 1 diabetes patients. Across patients, naive, central memory and Treg TCRB repertoires exhibited apparently greater similarity than was observed across healthy donors.

The sample was central memory CD4+ T cells from blood. V is TRBV18 and J is TRBJ1-3; 7 bases are a match to TRBD1. This clonotype originated in a woman in her thirties or forties in good health. The CDR3 region is CASSAETGSGNTIYF. CDR3 bases: TGTGCCAGCTCAGCCGAGACAGGGTCTGGAAACACCATATATTTT.